This T cell receptor beta chain appears in the sequencing data of a study of blood T cell repertoires in COVID-19. As for the study in general: The United States, Italy and Spain supplied acute and convalescent COVID-19 samples. The cDNA or gDNA used as material had been derived from T cells, B-cell-depleted T cells, or PBMCs.

This clone was seen just once. With V trimmed by 4 bases and J by 4 bases, 2 bases remained unmatched. This CDR3 region has 14 residues. CDR1 and CDR2 from the germline V gene are SGHRS and YFSETQ. Original handling: Estimation of nucleated cell counts was performed using reference gene primer amplification. Sequenced by immunoSEQ multiplex PCR; TCRdb stores in-frame clones only, minus some. Clonal size and the V and J genes are those of that table, whereas D and trimming came from the DNA. The sample yields under 150,000 clones, approximately 87% seen once. Sequenced input: peripheral blood. This clonotype originated in a man over 45 with active COVID-19. The V call is TRBV5-1, the J call TRBJ1-6; TRBD1 aligns across 7 bases. The CDR3 reads CASSLQGYNSPLHF. DNA of the CDR3: TGCGCCAGCAGCCTACAGGGGTATAATTCACCCCTCCACTTT.